What follows are 16 T cell receptor beta chains derived from one specimen sequenced in a study of shared clonotypes between healthy human individuals. The repertoire was sequenced with immunoSEQ multiplex PCR; TCRdb's copy has only in-frame clones and lacks some. The sample comprises about 1 million clones, approximately 80% of which are singletons, and 0.5% to 0.6% rests with the top ten. Material: memory CD4+ T cells from PBMCs. The subset: CD45RA-negative fraction. These receptors came from a young man in good health. Some clones in this sample may be carry-over from other donors' samples.

The V call is TRBV6-5, the J call TRBJ2-1, with D perhaps matching TRBD1 (6 bases). Germline V CDR1 and CDR2: MNHEY, SVGAGI. V lost 2 bases and J lost 12, with 14 bases in between. The CDR3 has 13 residues. The CDR3 DNA reads TGTGCCAGCAGTTACACGGCAGGGGTTCGGCAGTTCTTC. Its translation is CASSYTAGVRQFF.

This chain uses TRBV30 with TRBJ2-7, with 7 bases lining up with TRBD2. V shed 4 bases, J shed 6 bases, and the junction held 36 bases outside the gene matches. The CDR3 extends over 22 amino acids. Germline CDR1 and CDR2: GTSNPN and SVGIG (reference sequence). CDR3 amino acids: CAWTKNFVWGLRDSGSRGEQYF. CDR3 bases: TGTGCCTGGACGAAGAACTTTGTTTGGGGTTTACGGGATAGCGGGTCGCGCGGCGAGCAGTACTTC.

This sequence joins TRBV29-1 and TRBJ1-1; D gene uncertain. V lost 7 bases, J lost 5 bases, and 11 bases lay in between. Germline assignment: CDR1 SQVTM and CDR2 ANQGSEA. The CDR3 totals 11 residues. CDR3 amino acids: CSATLETEAFF. In DNA, the CDR3 is TGCAGCGCAACGTTGGAGACTGAAGCTTTCTTT.

This chain connects TRBV7-2 to TRBJ2-1; 9 bases fit TRBD2. From germline, CDR1 is SGHTA and CDR2 FQGNSA. The CDR3 has 15 residues. The junction had 8 bases not matched to a gene; V was cut back by 5 bases and J by 6 bases. The CDR3 reads CASSAVVAGVNEQFF. As DNA, the CDR3 is TGTGCCAGCAGCGCGGTAGTAGCGGGAGTCAATGAGCAGTTCTTC.

This chain joins TRBV5-4 and TRBJ2-1, with 11 bases lining up with TRBD1. Germline V gene sequence: CDR1 SGHNT, CDR2 YYREEE (reference sequence). The V gene end was trimmed by 0 bases and the J gene end by 1 base; junction bases not matched to a gene: 6. This CDR3 region has 18 residues. The CDR3 spells CASSLGFGTGGSYNEQFF. The CDR3 DNA reads TGTGCCAGCAGCTTGGGTTTTGGGACAGGGGGTTCCTACAATGAGCAGTTCTTC.

The rearrangement uses TRBV5-4 and TRBJ1-6, with 12 positions matching TRBD1. The germline gives CDR1 SGHNT, CDR2 YYREEE (reference sequence). The CDR3 covers 16 residues. Unmatched junction bases numbered 8, after V lost 5 bases and J lost 8 bases. CDR3 nucleotides: TGTGCCAGCAGTACCGGGACAGGGGGCTCTCATTCACCCCTCCACTTT. This codes for CASSTGTGGSHSPLHF.

As for this clone: Other DNA variants within this sample encode the same CDR3. The V and J genes are TRBV30 and TRBJ2-5; D uncertain. The CDR3 totals 11 residues. Per the germline V gene, CDR1 is GTSNPN and CDR2 is SVGIG (reference sequence). With 4 bases removed from V and 1 base from J, the gap between germline ends came to 4 bases. The CDR3 DNA reads as TGTGCCTGGACATCCCAAGAGACCCAGTACTTC. Its protein is CAWTSQETQYF.

The chain is built from TRBV6-5 and TRBJ1-2; 9 bases are shared with TRBD1. There are 14 residues in the CDR3. Germline assignment: CDR1 MNHEY and CDR2 SVGAGI. J was trimmed by 7 bases and V by 2 bases; bases with no gene match: 5. CDR3 nucleotide sequence: TGTGCCAGCAGTTACACAGGGGGCGAGATTGGCTACACCTTC. The encoded protein is CASSYTGGEIGYTF.

V is TRBV7-2 and J is TRBJ2-4; TRBD1 matches 9 bases. Germline V CDR1 and CDR2: SGHTA, FQGNSA. V gave up 3 bases and J gave up 7 bases; unmatched junction bases: 4. The CDR3 is made up of 14 amino acids. CDR3 coding DNA: TGTGCCAGCAGCTTCCCGGGGACAGGGAACATTCAGTACTTC. The encoded protein is CASSFPGTGNIQYF.

This clone was seen a single time. The chain employs TRBV6-5 and TRBJ1-1, with D perhaps matching TRBD1 (5 bases). Germline CDR1 reads MNHEY; CDR2 reads SVGAGI. The CDR3 is made up of 14 amino acids. Trimming shortened V by 3 bases and J by 5 bases, and 13 bases separated the two germline ends. CDR3 nucleotide sequence: TGTGCCAGCAGTTATAAGGGGCGGCGAACTGAAGCTTTCTTT. Translation: CASSYKGRRTEAFF.

V usage is TRBV10-3 and J usage is TRBJ2-1; 11 positions agree with TRBD2. CDR3 length: 15 residues. The ends lost 7 bases at V and 6 bases at J; junction bases unmatched: 8. In germline, CDR1 is ENHRY, CDR2 SYGVKD. CDR3 region: CAINLGTSGLNEQFF. CDR3 DNA: TGTGCCATCAACTTGGGGACTAGCGGCCTCAATGAGCAGTTCTTC.

In regard to this clone: The same CDR3 is also encoded by other DNA sequences in this sample. The genes are TRBV2 and TRBJ1-2; no definite D call. This CDR3 has 12 amino acids. Looked up from germline, CDR1 is SNHLY and CDR2 is FYNNEI. V gave up 4 bases and J gave up 2 bases, with 5 bases separating them. In DNA form, the CDR3 reads TGTGCCAGCAGTGGAGTGAACTATGGCTACACCTTC. Protein sequence: CASSGVNYGYTF.

This clone was seen only a few times. The CDR3 DNA is TGCAGCGTTGAAGACCAAGGGACCGGAGGAAAACTGTTTTTT. Its protein is CSVEDQGTGGKLFF. The chain is built from TRBV29-1 and TRBJ1-4; perhaps TRBD1 as D (5 bases). Germline CDR1 is SQVTM and CDR2 is ANQGSEA. V was trimmed by 0 bases and J by 10 bases, leaving 15 bases between them. The CDR3 totals 14 residues.

This clone was recorded only once. V usage is TRBV6-5 and J usage is TRBJ2-7; 9 nucleotides match TRBD1. Germline CDR1 reads MNHEY; CDR2 reads SVGAGI. This CDR3 comprises 15 residues. V lost 5 bases and J lost 4; bases outside the gene matches: 9. The CDR3 protein is CASSNYRGRGYEQYF. Written as DNA, the CDR3 is TGTGCCAGCAGTAACTACAGGGGGCGCGGGTACGAGCAGTACTTC.

Comments on this clone: Other DNA sequences in the sample encode the same CDR3. The chain recombines TRBV6-6 with TRBJ2-7; D gene unclear. Germline V CDR1 and CDR2: MNHNY, SVGAGI (reference sequence). V lost 5 bases, J lost 3 bases, and 11 bases lay in between. The CDR3 has 13 amino acids. The CDR3 coding sequence is TGTGCCAGCAGTCCCGCCAGGAACTACGAGCAGTACTTC. It translates to CASSPARNYEQYF.

The chain is built from TRBV28 and TRBJ2-5; maybe TRBD2 (7 bases). Gene TRBJ2-7 matches the end of the DNA better, so the J call may be wrong. Germline lookup yields CDR1 MDHEN and CDR2 SYDVKM. This CDR3 has 16 amino acids. In DNA form, the CDR3 reads TGTGCCAGCAGTTCCCCTAGGGGGACTAAGTACTACGAGCAGTACTTC. Protein product: CASSSPRGTKYYEQYF.